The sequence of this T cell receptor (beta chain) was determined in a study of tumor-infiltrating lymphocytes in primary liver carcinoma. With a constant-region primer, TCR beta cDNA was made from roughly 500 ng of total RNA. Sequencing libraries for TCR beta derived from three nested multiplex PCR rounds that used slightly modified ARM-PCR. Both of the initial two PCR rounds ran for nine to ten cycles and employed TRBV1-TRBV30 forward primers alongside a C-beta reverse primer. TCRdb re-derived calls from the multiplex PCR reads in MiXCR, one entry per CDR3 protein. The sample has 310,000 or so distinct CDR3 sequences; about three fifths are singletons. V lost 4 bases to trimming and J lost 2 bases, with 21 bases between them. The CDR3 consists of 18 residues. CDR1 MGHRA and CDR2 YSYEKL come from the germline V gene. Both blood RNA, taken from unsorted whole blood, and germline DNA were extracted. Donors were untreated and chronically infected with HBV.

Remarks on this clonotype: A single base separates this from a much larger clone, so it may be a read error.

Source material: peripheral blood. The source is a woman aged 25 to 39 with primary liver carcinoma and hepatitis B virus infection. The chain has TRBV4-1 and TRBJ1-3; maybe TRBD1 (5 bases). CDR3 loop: CASSLRPGAQVPGNTIYF. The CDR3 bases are TGCGCCAGCAGCCTTCGTCCCGGGGCACAGGTCCCTGGAAACACCATATATTTT.